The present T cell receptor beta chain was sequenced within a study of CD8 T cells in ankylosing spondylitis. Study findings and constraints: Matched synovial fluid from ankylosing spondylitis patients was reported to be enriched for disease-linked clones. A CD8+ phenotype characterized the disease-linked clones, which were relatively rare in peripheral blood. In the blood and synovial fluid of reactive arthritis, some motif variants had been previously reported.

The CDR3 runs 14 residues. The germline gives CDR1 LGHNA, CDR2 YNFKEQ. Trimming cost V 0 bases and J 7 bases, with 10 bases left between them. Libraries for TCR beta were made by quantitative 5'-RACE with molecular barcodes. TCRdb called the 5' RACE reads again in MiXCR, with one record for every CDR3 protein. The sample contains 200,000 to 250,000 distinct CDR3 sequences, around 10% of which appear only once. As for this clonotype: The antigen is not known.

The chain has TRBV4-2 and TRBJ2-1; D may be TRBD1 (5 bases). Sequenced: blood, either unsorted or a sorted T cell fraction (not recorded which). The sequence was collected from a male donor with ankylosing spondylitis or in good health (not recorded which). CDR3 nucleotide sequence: TGTGCCAGCAGCCAAGATCCCAGGGTTAATGAGCAGTTCTTC. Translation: CASSQDPRVNEQFF.